This TCR beta chain came from a study of T cell repertoires in cytomegalovirus infection. Study information: Carrying CMV and the relevant HLA type showed in public TCR beta signatures.

TCRdb reprocessed the reads via MiXCR and lists one record per CDR3 protein. In the table there are 300,000 or so distinct CDR3 sequences, roughly a tenth of which are singletons. This clonotype was observed at least ten times. The antigen is undetermined. General observations from the study: Individuals carrying CMV plus the relevant HLA were identified by cumulative frequency of public TCR beta families. Dominating the ex vivo response were TCR beta clonotypes that were CMV-specific and HLA-C-restricted.

The germline V gene encodes CDR1 KGHSH and CDR2 LQKENI. The CDR3 has 14 amino acids. Trimming took off 0 bases at V and 6 bases at J, with 11 bases between the two ends. The V gene is TRBV18, the J gene TRBJ1-2; tentative D call: TRBD1 (6 bases). This TCR was sampled from a human donor in good health (CMV status not recorded). Some clones in this sample may be carry-over from other donors' samples. Sequenced: PBMCs. CDR3 DNA sequence: TGTGCCAGCTCACCACCCCAGGGGTGGAATGGCTACACCTTC. Protein product: CASSPPQGWNGYTF.